The clone carrying this TCR beta chain was seen a single time. Seattle-derived patients entered the study during active infection and were followed longitudinally. J was trimmed by 3 bases and V by 3 bases; bases with no gene match: 6. This CDR3 contains 15 residues. Germline V CDR1 and CDR2: SGDLS, YYNGEE. This sample is drawn from a study of blood T cell repertoires in COVID-19. Turning to the study itself: The United States, Italy and Spain supplied acute and convalescent COVID-19 samples. Nucleic acid was either cDNA or gDNA, and it came from T cells, B-cell-depleted T cells, or PBMCs.

Methods used by the authors: Estimation of nucleated cell counts was performed using reference gene primer amplification. The protocol was immunoSEQ multiplex PCR, while the TCRdb copy is restricted to in-frame clones and leaves out a portion. V and J calls and clone size come straight from that table; D and trimming were deduced from the DNA. Of fewer than 700,000 clones in the sample, roughly 89% were seen once. The receptor was derived from a woman aged 50 to 60 with COVID-19, enrolled during active disease. The sequencing input was peripheral blood. The chain carries TRBV9 and TRBJ1-2; 9 bases are a match to TRBD1. CDR3 protein: CASSEGDREHYGYTF. CDR3 DNA: TGTGCCAGCAGCGAGGGGGACAGGGAGCACTATGGCTACACCTTC.